These T cell receptor beta chains were read from a single sample in a study of T-cell reconstitution after alpha-beta-depleted transplantation in children. TCRdb passed the PCR reads through MiXCR, listing each CDR3 protein once. The top ten clones hold less than 4.5% of a sample with some 390,000 distinct CDR3 sequences, roughly 22% of them seen once. The material sequenced was PBMCs from the stem cell graft donor, taken from the stem cell graft. The receptors stem from a human donor who donated a stem cell graft to a child with acute myeloid leukemia. Each CDR3 is given without its conserved first and last residue.

v_call cdr3_aa
TRBV5-1 ASRDRSSSTDTQY
TRBV25-1 ASSDPDISSYEQY
TRBV20-1 SARTSGKRGSYEQY
TRBV29-1 SVVKGSTNTEAF
TRBV2 ASSAQTLYNEQF
TRBV12-3/TRBV12-4 ASISKRRTEAF
TRBV20-1 SALTPGLADLNEQF
TRBV6-1 ASVSSGRETQY
TRBV12-3/TRBV12-4 ASSSADWGSYNEQF
TRBV18 ASSPPGERETQY
TRBV20-1 SARDQRGRSLSGELF
TRBV12-3/TRBV12-4 ASSSLQYTEAF
TRBV29-1 SGVVMNTEAF
TRBV28 ASTTGGIPIAKNIQY
TRBV11-2 ASSLRSLTYEQY
TRBV6-1 ASSTDRETYEQY
TRBV2 ASNFGMPKEETQY
TRBV20-1 SAGTSGNLGYEQY
TRBV5-1 ASSPSGNSYNEQF
TRBV28 ASSSEAGVLYEQY
TRBV29-1 SVESQREEAKNIQY
TRBV24-1 ATSDLIDGYT
TRBV5-1 ATNEGQGYNEQF
TRBV28 ASSWTGETYNEQF
TRBV29-1 SVGTRYTDTQY
TRBV11-2 ASSPTSGRAIDEQF
TRBV29-1 SVVGDGQNEKLF
TRBV11-2 ASSLDPWGRETQY
TRBV20-1 SARGTENTGELF
TRBV12-3/TRBV12-4 ASSFLVSGSIEETQY
TRBV11-1 ASSSPTSGRLIGDEQY
TRBV5-1 ASSSGLAGAYEQY
TRBV5-1 ASSFGQGTSNEQF
TRBV20-1 SARFRKGRYNEQF
TRBV28 ASSLTQLRAGDEQF
TRBV5-6 ASSPSRDLAYNEQF
TRBV10-3 AITRDRSTDTQY
TRBV12-3/TRBV12-4 ASTDSQTGYGYT
TRBV12-3/TRBV12-4 ASSSSGETQY
TRBV7-9 ASSHGLKTRYGYT
TRBV5-1 ASSLGPGDTGELF
TRBV28 ASRTEHQGTYEQY
TRBV29-1 SVGDRGNSPLH
TRBV13 ASSSASRDSPYEQY
TRBV28 ASRRPEGGRLGPLH
TRBV10-3 AISDSAATSGSYEQY
TRBV9 ASSYGFGSNQPQH
TRBV15 ATSRERGYNEQF
TRBV12-3/TRBV12-4 ASSSGGSYNSPLH
TRBV12-3/TRBV12-4 ASNTGGDEQF
TRBV10-3 AISEEGPGDTQY
TRBV5-1 ASSFNDGSEKLF
TRBV7-2 ASSLGFGQLAKNIQY
TRBV5-1 ASSKDSTDTQY
TRBV12-3/TRBV12-4 ASSPRLARETQY
TRBV20-1 SARSDGQGDPGYT